Sequencing of this T cell receptor (beta chain) was carried out in a study of T cells in Graves' hyperthyroidism and ophthalmopathy. Regarding the study as a whole: The authors' 13 V-J model separated ophthalmopathy from stable hyperthyroidism.

Using RNA transcripts as the source, TCR beta CDR3 regions were amplified. HTBI primers were used for first-round RT-PCR of the TCR CDR3. TCRdb used MiXCR to reprocess the multiplex PCR reads, holding one entry per CDR3 protein. The sample has around 380,000 distinct CDR3 sequences; approximately 12% are singletons. Disease duration under 2 months; hyperthyroidism patients were aged 18 to 65. Uncontrolled infection, other autoimmune disease, pregnancy or lactation disqualified patients from enrolment. The PBMCs had their origin in 10 ml of fresh peripheral blood. The germline gives CDR1 LGHNT, CDR2 FRNRAP. The length of the CDR3 is 15 residues. Deletions cut 0 bases from V and 7 bases from J, with 12 bases between. This clonotype has ten or more counts. The antigen remains undetermined.

The rearrangement links TRBV12-5 to TRBJ1-4; D is ambiguous. Sequencing used blood. The receptor comes from a man under 40 with Graves' hyperthyroidism that later progressed to Graves' ophthalmopathy. CDR3 region: CASGLVQKEGEKLFF. CDR3 DNA sequence: TGTGCTAGTGGTTTGGTACAGAAGGAGGGTGAAAAACTGTTTTTT.